This TCR beta chain was sequenced during a study of CD39 and CD103 CD8 tumor-infiltrating T cells (dated by TCRdb to 2016 to 2019). Describing the broader study: Repertoire comparisons were shown for an HPV-positive HNSCC, an HPV-negative HNSCC, an ovarian cancer and a melanoma patient. Deep sequencing of TCRbeta CDR3 was used to compare the repertoires of CD8 TIL subsets, defined by CD103 and CD39, against those of peripheral memory CD8 T cells. The paper as a whole reports these results and caveats: Compared with DN and SP CD8 TILs and with blood memory CD8 T cells, DP CD8 TILs appeared more oligoclonal, with the top 30 clonotypes covering about 50-86%. Clonotypes from DP TILs were seldom detected in blood or uninvolved lymph node, while clonotypes from DN TILs overlapped to a large extent with peripheral memory CD8 repertoires.

No therapy was being received by patients at the time of sample collection, although prior treatments had ranged from chemotherapy, radiotherapy, surgery and immunotherapy to none. After thawing, cells were enriched for T lymphocytes using a negative-selection kit, and EpCAM beads were added for tumor-infiltrating lymphocytes. Memory CD8 T cells were sorted using a CD8+CD4-CD45RA- gate, without regard to whether the cells expressed CCR7. Peripheral blood mononuclear cells were isolated by Ficoll-Paque PLUS gradient and cryopreserved before analysis. Populations were sorted on a FACSAria II to 99% purity, and cell pellets were frozen without culture for TCR sequencing. Genomic DNA was extracted with the DNeasy Blood and Tissue Kit from 10,000 to 100,000 sorted cells per subset. The TCRbeta V-J or V-D-J regions were sequenced and mapped through the immunoSEQ service, and coverage above 10x per sample was achieved. From the authors' description of their analysis: The analysis included only productive rearrangements exported from the immunoSEQ Analyzer platform, and clonality was assessed using the 500 most abundant clones. To quantify how much repertoires overlapped between populations, both the Morisita-Horn similarity index and the Jaccard index were used. In 5 or 6 cancer patients, Morisita-Horn similarity was measured between the TCR repertoires of CD8 T-cell subsets. The table comes from immuneACCESS by way of TCRdb, which keeps in-frame sequences with V and J called. Part of the clones is missing from these tables; in studies checked, under half for an unresolved V gene and the rest for unknown reasons. V, J and clone size reflect that table, while D and trimming were determined from the DNA. Within this sample are thousands of clones, with around 69% of them counted one time only. The leading ten clones occupy about 50% of the sample.

A few counts support this clone. Its antigen is still unknown. Base qualities were left out, and no much larger clone turns up one base away. The TCR comes from a human donor with head and neck squamous cell carcinoma. Specimen: CD8+ T cells sorted from blood. Interpreted using the paper, the cell subset or site label stands for: total memory CD8 T cells (CD45RA-CCR7+/-) from blood or uninvolved lymph node.

The CDR3 corresponds to CASSLGGEAFF. The DNA sequence follows: TGTGCCAGCAGTTTAGGGGGTGAAGCTTTCTTT. The chain is assembled from TRBV28 and TRBJ1-1; the D gene is perhaps TRBD1, from 5 matching bases. CDR1 and CDR2 were assigned from the germline V gene as MDHEN and SYDVKM. V and J lose 2 bases and 7 bases, and a span of 5 bases separates them. The CDR3, from cysteine to phenylalanine, totals 11 residues. CDR3 DNA only is kept here, 33 bases in frame from base 1.